This section outlines one TCR beta chain sequence together with its context. The data were produced by immunoSEQ multiplex PCR, yet TCRdb's version contains in-frame clones alone and is incomplete. The sample records approximately 92,000 clones, roughly 96% being singletons. Germline V gives CDR1 SGHDN, CDR2 FVKESK. The CDR3 has 14 residues. Trimming removed 2 bases from V and 5 bases from J, with 10 bases in between. This specimen comes from a study of technical replicates of blood from a few donors. The chain couples TRBV14 to TRBJ2-4; D is ambiguous. Sequenced: T cells isolated from PBMCs. This TCR was recovered from a human donor in good health. CDR3 in amino acids: CASSQFLTENIQYF. CDR3 DNA: TGTGCCAGCAGCCAATTTCTAACAGAAAACATTCAGTACTTC. Supplemented by reference TRBV14 and TRBJ2-4, the full variable domain reads EAGVTQFPSHSVIEKGQTVTLRCDPISGHDNLYWYRRVMGKEIKFLLHFVKESKQDESGMPNNRFLAERTGGTYSTLKVQPAELEDSGVYFCASSQFLTENIQYFGAGTRLSVL.